Sequencing of this T cell receptor (beta chain) was carried out in a study of blood T cell repertoires in COVID-19. In the study overall: The United States, Italy and Spain were the sources of the acute and convalescent COVID-19 samples. T cells, B-cell-depleted T cells, or PBMCs supplied cDNA or gDNA.

Original handling: Counts of nucleated cells, estimated from reference gene primer amplification, were obtained. Measured with immunoSEQ multiplex PCR; TCRdb has only the in-frame clones, and not every one. V, J and clone size derive from that table, while D and trimming were established from the DNA sequence. The sample has over 95,000 clones; about four fifths are singletons. The CDR3 is 15 amino acids. From germline, CDR1 is LNHDA and CDR2 SQIVND (reference sequence). Trimming pared 3 bases from V and 5 bases from J, leaving 11 bases between. This sequence originates from a human donor in a cohort sampled during active COVID-19. Sequencing input: peripheral blood. The rearrangement joins TRBV19 to TRBJ2-6, with a possible D match to TRBD2 (5 bases). The CDR3 region has the DNA TGTGCCAGTAGTATGTATAGCGCTTGGGCCAACGTCCTGACTTTC. Protein: CASSMYSAWANVLTF.